This TCR beta chain was sequenced during a study of monozygotic twins with inflammatory bowel disease. The CDR3 runs to 16 residues. Germline CDR1 and CDR2: KGHSH and LQKENI. Eight separate reactions for every sample produced the cDNA. Template switching appended UMIs that held a 6-nucleotide sample barcode. TCRdb reworked the 5' RACE reads into one entry per CDR3 protein, no DNA. Its listing shows under 150,000 distinct CDR3 sequences. Whole-study findings and limits: Repertoire similarity matched across concordant and discordant twins, perhaps owing to limited power. Part of the variability in patient repertoires may have come from differing immunosuppressive treatments.

A remark on this clonotype: As yet, its antigen is unknown.

The V and J genes are TRBV18 and TRBJ2-5; no DNA is available, so the TRBD2 call from TCRdb remains unchecked. Sequencing input: blood. The sequence derives from a human donor with ulcerative colitis or Crohn's disease, or a healthy co-twin of an affected twin (not recorded which). CDR3: CASSPPSGGKMETQYF.